The 20 T cell receptor beta chains reported below all come from one sample, sequenced in a study of vaccination and CD4 T cells after COVID-19. Indicated treatment: roughly 10-day PBMC culture with coronavirus spike peptide pools or control peptides (ViraFEST assay). Researchers used the Oncomine TCR Beta short-read assay to sequence DNA from cultured CD4+ T cells. MiXCR, run by TCRdb on the PCR reads, gives a single entry per CDR3 protein. Altogether about 15,000 distinct CDR3 sequences are present, around 46% being singletons, with the ten largest covering about 12%. These receptors' antigens are unknown. The material sequenced was CD4+ T cells from blood, cultured in vitro. The receptors shown here come from a human donor who had recovered from COVID-19.

The gene calls are TRBV28 and TRBJ1-3, with TRBD1 matching over 9 bases. The V gene's germline CDR1 is MDHEN and CDR2 SYDVKM. Germline trimming cut 4 bases from V and 4 bases from J; bases unmatched to any gene: 5. CDR3 length equals 15 residues. CDR3 in amino acids: CASSSGDRAGNTIYF. The CDR3 DNA is TGTGCCAGCAGTTCAGGGGACAGGGCGGGAAACACCATATATTTT.

This clonotype occurred a few times. This chain connects TRBV15 to TRBJ1-1; no clear D. Germline V lookup: CDR1 LNHNV, CDR2 YYDKDF (reference sequence). V was clipped by 0 bases and J by 6 bases, with 11 bases between them. This CDR3 contains 14 residues. The chain's CDR3 is CATSRDFGVAEAFF. CDR3 in DNA: TGTGCCACCAGCAGAGATTTCGGGGTCGCTGAAGCTTTCTTT.

This clonotype has just a few counts. The rearrangement uses TRBV29-1 and TRBJ2-7; 7 nucleotides align to TRBD1. Trimming cost V 4 bases and J 0 bases; bases outside gene matches: 6. The V gene's germline CDR1 is SQVTM and CDR2 ANQGSEA. The CDR3 contains 14 residues. The CDR3 bases are TGCAGCGTTGCGGGACAGCTTACCTCCTACGAGCAGTACTTC. It specifies CSVAGQLTSYEQYF.

Concerning this clonotype itself: A junction boundary mismatches the germline segment, possibly from a read error. The chain employs TRBV7-9 and TRBJ1-5, with D unclear. This CDR3 has 13 amino acids. CDR1 SEHNR and CDR2 FQNEAQ come from the germline V gene (reference sequence). The CDR3 nucleotides are TGTGTCAGCAGCTTTAATAGCAATCAGCCCCAGCATTTT. Amino acid sequence: CVSSFNSNQPQHF. Variable domain in full (rest from reference TRBV7-9 and TRBJ1-5): DTGVSQNPRHKITKRGQNVTFRCDPISEHNRLYWYRQTLGQGPEFLTYFQNEAQLEKSRLLSDRFSAERPKGSFSTLEIQRTEQGDSAMYLCVSSFNSNQPQHFGDGTRLSIL.

This clonotype was seen a handful of times. The V gene is TRBV6-1, the J gene TRBJ1-1; possible D gene TRBD1, 5 bases. The V gene lost 8 bases and the J gene lost 2 bases, with 15 bases spanning the gap. The CDR3 contains 14 residues. Germline V CDR1 and CDR2: MNHNS, SASEGT. The CDR3 DNA reads TGTGCCAGCCGGAGGGGTCTTATCAACACTGAAGCTTTCTTT. Residues: CASRRGLINTEAFF.

The J gene is TRBJ2-5, the V gene TRBV4-1; D call uncertain. From germline, CDR1 is MGHRA and CDR2 YSYEKL. The CDR3 runs 14 residues. The V end was cut by 0 bases, the J end by 3 bases, with 8 bases between. The CDR3 loop reads CASSQDPLEETQYF. DNA of the CDR3: TGCGCCAGCAGCCAAGATCCCTTAGAAGAGACCCAGTACTTC.

The gene calls are TRBV4-1 and TRBJ1-2; D gene uncertain. This CDR3 is built from 16 residues. V was pared by 2 bases and J by 2 bases, with 15 bases between. CDR1 is MGHRA, CDR2 YSYEKL, per germline. The DNA for the CDR3 is TGCGCCAGCAGCCAACCTACACAGAGACCAAACTATGGCTACACCTTC. It is translated as CASSQPTQRPNYGYTF.

CDR3 coding DNA: TGTGCCAGCAGCTTAGGGGCTGGAAGACCCACCGGGGAGCTGTTTTTT. This gives the protein CASSLGAGRPTGELFF. The rearrangement uses TRBV7-9 and TRBJ2-2; D is uncertain. The V gene lost 1 base and the J gene lost 4 bases, with 13 bases spanning the gap. In germline, CDR1 is SEHNR, CDR2 FQNEAQ (reference sequence). CDR3 size: 16 residues.

This clonotype showed up just a few times. The genes are TRBV24-1 and TRBJ1-5; D possibly corresponds to TRBD1 (6 bases). CDR1 KGHDR and CDR2 SFDVKD come from the germline V gene. CDR3 length: 14 amino acids. The V end was cut by 8 bases, the J end by 4 bases, with 14 bases between. The CDR3 DNA is TGTGCCACCACCGACTGGGGGCGAAATCAGCCCCAGCATTTT. The encoded protein is CATTDWGRNQPQHF.

The chain joins TRBV28 to TRBJ1-2; 8 bases align to TRBD1. Germline V lookup: CDR1 MDHEN, CDR2 SYDVKM. The CDR3 covers 17 residues. J was trimmed by 7 bases and V by 1 base; bases with no gene match: 14. The CDR3 protein is CASSLSLGGQGAGGYTF. DNA for the CDR3: TGTGCCAGCAGTTTATCTCTTGGAGGGCAGGGGGCGGGTGGCTACACCTTC.

The gene calls are TRBV15 and TRBJ2-3; D not resolved. With 5 bases removed from V and 6 bases from J, the gap between germline ends came to 15 bases. CDR1 and CDR2 (germline): LNHNV, YYDKDF (reference sequence). This CDR3 region has 14 residues. CDR3 loop: CATSPDSPHDTQYF. The CDR3 DNA reads TGTGCCACCAGCCCCGATAGTCCACATGATACGCAGTATTTT.

The chain joins TRBV6-2 or TRBV6-3 to TRBJ2-7, with 9 bases aligning to TRBD2. V shed 5 bases, J shed 4 bases, and the junction held 9 bases outside the gene matches. Germline loops: CDR1 MNHEY, CDR2 SVGEGT. The CDR3 totals 15 residues. The CDR3 sequence: CASSAIAGVVYEQYF. CDR3 nucleotide sequence: TGTGCCAGCAGTGCGATAGCGGGAGTCGTTTACGAGCAGTACTTC.

The chain joins TRBV20-1 to TRBJ2-3, with TRBD1 identical over 7 bases. This CDR3 is 14 amino acids long. The germline V gene has CDR1 DFQATT and CDR2 SNEGSKA (reference sequence). J lost 5 bases, V lost 5 bases, and 10 bases had no gene match. The CDR3 DNA sequence: TGCAGTGCTCCTCCGGGACAGTCAAGAGATACGCAGTATTTT. The encoded protein is CSAPPGQSRDTQYF.

The chain combines TRBV7-9 with TRBJ1-1; TRBD1 matches 8 bases. The CDR3 runs 15 residues. V dropped 5 bases and J dropped 0; count of bases not matched to a gene: 5. Per the germline V gene, CDR1 is SEHNR and CDR2 is FQNEAQ (reference sequence). The CDR3 protein is CASSLRQGMNTEAFF. CDR3 nucleotide sequence: TGTGCCAGCAGCCTCCGACAGGGGATGAACACTGAAGCTTTCTTT.

This clonotype was counted a few times. This chain connects TRBV2 to TRBJ2-3; 10 bases agree with TRBD2. This CDR3 comprises 15 residues. After removal of 6 bases from V and 4 bases from J, the junction contained 7 bases not matched to a gene. Germline CDR1 is SNHLY and CDR2 is FYNNEI. DNA for the CDR3: TGTGCCAGCAGACCGAGCGGGAGGGCGGCAGATACGCAGTATTTT. As protein: CASRPSGRAADTQYF.

The chain employs TRBV27 and TRBJ2-3, with 7 bases that match TRBD2. Unmatched junction bases numbered 3, after V lost 0 bases and J lost 0 bases. This CDR3 comprises 16 residues. Germline V lookup: CDR1 MNHEY, CDR2 SMNVEV (reference sequence). The CDR3 loop reads CASSLSGRASTDTQYF. The CDR3 coding sequence is TGTGCCAGCAGTTTATCTGGGAGGGCTAGCACAGATACGCAGTATTTT.

This chain links TRBV2 with TRBJ1-1; maybe TRBD1 (5 bases). CDR1 SNHLY and CDR2 FYNNEI come from the germline V gene. The V and J ends lost 7 bases and 3 bases respectively, with 12 bases between them. The CDR3 extends over 13 amino acids. CDR3 DNA: TGTGCCAGCACCGTCAGGGAGGACACTGAAGCTTTCTTT. This encodes CASTVREDTEAFF.

This clonotype was seen a handful of times. V and J are TRBV20-1 and TRBJ2-3, with 9 positions matching TRBD2. After removal of 5 bases from V and 3 bases from J, the junction contained 12 bases not matched to a gene. This CDR3 has 16 residues. Looked up from germline, CDR1 is DFQATT and CDR2 is SNEGSKA (reference sequence). The DNA of the CDR3 is TGCAGTGCTCGAAGCTTAAGCGGGAGGATGACAGATACGCAGTATTTT. Protein: CSARSLSGRMTDTQYF.

The chain carries TRBV6-1 and TRBJ2-3, with TRBD1 matching 9 bases. The CDR3 runs 15 residues. J was trimmed by 1 base and V by 6 bases; bases with no gene match: 5. Per the germline V gene, CDR1 is MNHNS and CDR2 is SASEGT. This CDR3 is CASRQQGAGTDTQYF. The DNA for the CDR3 is TGTGCCAGCAGACAACAGGGGGCCGGCACAGATACGCAGTATTTT.

The chain employs TRBV6-1 and TRBJ2-3; the match to TRBD2 covers 8 bases. This CDR3 has 17 residues. V was clipped by 5 bases and J by 2 bases; unmatched bases: 12. CDR1 and CDR2 from the germline V gene are MNHNS and SASEGT. In DNA, the CDR3 is TGTGCCAGCAGTCCACAACCGGGACTAGGACCCACAGATACGCAGTATTTT. This gives the protein CASSPQPGLGPTDTQYF.